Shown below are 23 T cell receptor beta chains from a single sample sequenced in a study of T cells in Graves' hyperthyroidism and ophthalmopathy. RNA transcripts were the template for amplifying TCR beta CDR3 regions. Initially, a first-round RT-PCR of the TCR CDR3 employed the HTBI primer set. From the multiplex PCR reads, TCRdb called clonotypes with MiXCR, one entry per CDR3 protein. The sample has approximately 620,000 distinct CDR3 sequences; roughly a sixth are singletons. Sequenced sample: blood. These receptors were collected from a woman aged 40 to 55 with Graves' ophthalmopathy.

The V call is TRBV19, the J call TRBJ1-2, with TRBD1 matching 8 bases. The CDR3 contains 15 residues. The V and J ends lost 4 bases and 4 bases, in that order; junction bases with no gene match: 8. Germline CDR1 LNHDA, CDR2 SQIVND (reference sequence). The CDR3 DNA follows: TGTGCCAGTAGTAAAGGACAGGGTCGTCGCTATGGCTACACCTTC. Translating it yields CASSKGQGRRYGYTF.

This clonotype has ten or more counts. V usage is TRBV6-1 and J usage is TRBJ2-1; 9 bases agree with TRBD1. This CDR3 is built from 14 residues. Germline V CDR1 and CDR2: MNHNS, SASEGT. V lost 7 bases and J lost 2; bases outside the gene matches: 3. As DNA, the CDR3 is TGTGCCAGCAAGAACAGGGGGCCCTACAATGAGCAGTTCTTC. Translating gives CASKNRGPYNEQFF.

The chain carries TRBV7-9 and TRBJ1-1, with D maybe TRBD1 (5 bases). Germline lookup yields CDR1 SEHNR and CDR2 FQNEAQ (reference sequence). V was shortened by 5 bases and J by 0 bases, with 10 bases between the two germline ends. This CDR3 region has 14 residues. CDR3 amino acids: CASSMGRMNTEAFF. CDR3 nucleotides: TGTGCCAGCAGCATGGGACGGATGAACACTGAAGCTTTCTTT.

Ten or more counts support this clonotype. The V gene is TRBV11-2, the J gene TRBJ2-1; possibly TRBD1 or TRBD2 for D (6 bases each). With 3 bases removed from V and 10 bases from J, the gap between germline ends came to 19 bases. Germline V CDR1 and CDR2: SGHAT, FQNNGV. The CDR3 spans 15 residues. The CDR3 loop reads CASSFTLVGGTEQFF. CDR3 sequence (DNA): TGTGCCAGCAGCTTTACCCTAGTGGGGGGCACGGAGCAGTTCTTC.

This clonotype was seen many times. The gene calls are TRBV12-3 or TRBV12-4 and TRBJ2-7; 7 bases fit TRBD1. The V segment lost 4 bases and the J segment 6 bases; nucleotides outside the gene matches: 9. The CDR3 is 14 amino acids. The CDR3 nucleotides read TGTGCCAGCAGTTCGGGACAGAGGGCGAGCGAGCAGTACTTC. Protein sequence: CASSSGQRASEQYF.

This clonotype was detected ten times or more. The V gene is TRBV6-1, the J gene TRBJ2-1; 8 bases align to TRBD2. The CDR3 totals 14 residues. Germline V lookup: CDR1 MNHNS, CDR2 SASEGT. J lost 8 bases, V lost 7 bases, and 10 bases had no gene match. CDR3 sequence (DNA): TGTGCCAGCAAGAGAGCGGGGGTTGTGGATGAGCAGTTCTTC. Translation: CASKRAGVVDEQFF.

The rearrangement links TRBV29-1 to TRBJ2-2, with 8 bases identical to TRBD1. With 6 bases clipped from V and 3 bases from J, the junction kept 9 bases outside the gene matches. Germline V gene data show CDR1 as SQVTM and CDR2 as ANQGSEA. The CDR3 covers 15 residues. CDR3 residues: CSVGPDRAHTGELFF. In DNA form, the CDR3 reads TGCAGCGTCGGCCCGGACAGGGCTCACACCGGGGAGCTGTTTTTT.

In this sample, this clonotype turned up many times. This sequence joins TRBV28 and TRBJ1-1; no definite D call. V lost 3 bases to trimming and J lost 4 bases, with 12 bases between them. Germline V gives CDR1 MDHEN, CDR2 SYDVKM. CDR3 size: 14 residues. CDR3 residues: CASSFLSRGTEAFF. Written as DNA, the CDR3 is TGTGCCAGCAGTTTCCTCTCCCGGGGCACTGAAGCTTTCTTT.

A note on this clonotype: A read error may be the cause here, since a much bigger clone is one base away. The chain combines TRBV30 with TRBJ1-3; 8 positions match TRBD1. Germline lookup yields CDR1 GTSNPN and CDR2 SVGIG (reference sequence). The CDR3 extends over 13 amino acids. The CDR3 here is CAWGQGAGSTIYF. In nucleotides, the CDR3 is TGTGCCTGGGGACAGGGAGCAGGAAGCACCATATATTTT.

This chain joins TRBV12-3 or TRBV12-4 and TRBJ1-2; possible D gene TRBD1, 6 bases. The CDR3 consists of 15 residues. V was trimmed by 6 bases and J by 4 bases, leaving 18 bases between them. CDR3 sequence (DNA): TGTGCCAGCAGCAGGGGACGCGGGGGCGGCTATGGCTACACCTTC. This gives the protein CASSRGRGGGYGYTF.

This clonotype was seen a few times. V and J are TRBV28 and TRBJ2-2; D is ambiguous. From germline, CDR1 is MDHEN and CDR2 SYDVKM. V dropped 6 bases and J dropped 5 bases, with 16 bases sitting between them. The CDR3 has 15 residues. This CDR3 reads CASSYTYHLTGELFF. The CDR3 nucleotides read TGTGCCAGCAGCTATACTTATCACTTAACCGGGGAGCTGTTTTTT.

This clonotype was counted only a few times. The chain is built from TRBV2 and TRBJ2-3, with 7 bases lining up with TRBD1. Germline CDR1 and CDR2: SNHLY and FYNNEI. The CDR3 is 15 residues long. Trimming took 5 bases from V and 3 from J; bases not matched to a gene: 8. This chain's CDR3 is CASSRWGTVTDTQYF. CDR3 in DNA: TGTGCCAGCAGTAGGTGGGGGACAGTTACAGATACGCAGTATTTT.

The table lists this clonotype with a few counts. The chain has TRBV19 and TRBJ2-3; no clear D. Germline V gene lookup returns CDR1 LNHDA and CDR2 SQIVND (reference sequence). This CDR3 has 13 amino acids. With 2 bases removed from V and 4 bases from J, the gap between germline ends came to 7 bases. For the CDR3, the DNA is TGTGCCAGTAGTATATCGAGTGCAGATACGCAGTATTTT. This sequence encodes CASSISSADTQYF. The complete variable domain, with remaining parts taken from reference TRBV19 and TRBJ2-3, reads DGGITQSPKYLFRKEGQNVTLSCEQNLNHDAMYWYRQDPGQGLRLIYYSQIVNDFQKGDIAEGYSVSREKKESFPLTVTSAQKNPTAFYLCASSISSADTQYFGPGTRLTVL.

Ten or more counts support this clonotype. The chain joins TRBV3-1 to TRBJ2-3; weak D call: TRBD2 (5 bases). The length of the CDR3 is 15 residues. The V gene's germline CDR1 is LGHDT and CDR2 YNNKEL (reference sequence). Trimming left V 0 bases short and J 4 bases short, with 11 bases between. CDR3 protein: CASSQDAGNSDTQYF. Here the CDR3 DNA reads TGTGCCAGCAGCCAAGACGCCGGGAATTCAGATACGCAGTATTTT.

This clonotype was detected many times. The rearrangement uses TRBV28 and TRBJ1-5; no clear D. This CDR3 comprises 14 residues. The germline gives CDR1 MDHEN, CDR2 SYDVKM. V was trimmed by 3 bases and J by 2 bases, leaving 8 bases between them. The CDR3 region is CASSFSRGNQPQHF. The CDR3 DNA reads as TGTGCCAGCAGTTTCTCGCGGGGCAATCAGCCCCAGCATTTT.

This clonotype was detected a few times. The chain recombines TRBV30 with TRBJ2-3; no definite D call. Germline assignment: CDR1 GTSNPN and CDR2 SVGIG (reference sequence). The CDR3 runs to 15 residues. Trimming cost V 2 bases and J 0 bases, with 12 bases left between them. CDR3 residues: CAWSIGATSTDTQYF. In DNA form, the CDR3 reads TGTGCCTGGAGTATAGGAGCGACTAGCACAGATACGCAGTATTTT.

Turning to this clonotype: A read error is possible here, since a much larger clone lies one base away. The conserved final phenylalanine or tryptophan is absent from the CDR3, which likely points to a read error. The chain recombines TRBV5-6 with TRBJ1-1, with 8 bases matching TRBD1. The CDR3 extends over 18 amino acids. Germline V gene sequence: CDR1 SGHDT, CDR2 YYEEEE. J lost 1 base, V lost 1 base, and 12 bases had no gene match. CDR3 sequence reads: CASSLWPGGEKWNTEAFS. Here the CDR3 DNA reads TGTGCCAGCAGCTTGTGGCCAGGGGGCGAGAAGTGGAACACTGAAGCTTTCTCT.

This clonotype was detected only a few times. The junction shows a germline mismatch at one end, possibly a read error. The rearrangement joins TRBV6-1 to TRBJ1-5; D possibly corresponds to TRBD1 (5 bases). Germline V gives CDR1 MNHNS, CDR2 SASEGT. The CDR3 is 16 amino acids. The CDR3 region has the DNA TGTGCCAGCAGTGAAGGAGGGGCCCCCGAAAATCAGTCCCAGCATTTT. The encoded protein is CASSEGGAPENQSQHF.

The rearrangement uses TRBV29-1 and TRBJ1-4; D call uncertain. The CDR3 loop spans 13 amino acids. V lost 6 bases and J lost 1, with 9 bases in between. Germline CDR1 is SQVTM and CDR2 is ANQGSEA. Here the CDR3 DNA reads TGCAGCGTCGGAACCTTAACTAATGAAAAACTGTTTTTT. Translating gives CSVGTLTNEKLFF.

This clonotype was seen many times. CDR3 sequence reads: CASSLGLAGLHNEQFF. In DNA, the CDR3 is TGTGCCAGCAGCTTAGGGCTAGCGGGCCTTCACAATGAGCAGTTCTTC. V and J are TRBV7-8 and TRBJ2-1, with 8 bases identical to TRBD2. The length of the CDR3 is 16 residues. Germline assignment: CDR1 SGHVS and CDR2 FQNEAQ. Unmatched junction bases numbered 7, after V lost 1 base and J lost 5 bases.

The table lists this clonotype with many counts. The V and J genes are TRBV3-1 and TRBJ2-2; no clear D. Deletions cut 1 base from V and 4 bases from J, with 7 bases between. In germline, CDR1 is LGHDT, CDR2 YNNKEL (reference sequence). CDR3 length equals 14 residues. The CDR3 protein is CASSQGVGTGELFF. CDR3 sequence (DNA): TGTGCCAGCAGCCAAGGGGTAGGCACCGGGGAGCTGTTTTTT.

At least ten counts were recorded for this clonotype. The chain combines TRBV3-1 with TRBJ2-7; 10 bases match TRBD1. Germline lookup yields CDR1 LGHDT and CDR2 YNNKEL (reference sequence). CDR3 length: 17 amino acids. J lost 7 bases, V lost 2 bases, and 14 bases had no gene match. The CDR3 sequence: CASSQNLDRGRGGEQYF. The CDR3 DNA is TGTGCCAGCAGCCAAAACTTAGACAGGGGGCGAGGTGGTGAGCAGTACTTC.

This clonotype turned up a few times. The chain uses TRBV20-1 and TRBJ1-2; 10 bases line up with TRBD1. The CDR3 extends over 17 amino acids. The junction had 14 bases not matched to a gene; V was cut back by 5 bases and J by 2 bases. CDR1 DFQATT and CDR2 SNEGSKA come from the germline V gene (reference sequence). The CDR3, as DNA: TGCAGTGCTTCCCCGACCGGGACAGGGGTTGGCAACTATGGCTACACCTTC. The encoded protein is CSASPTGTGVGNYGYTF.